Shown below are 28 T cell receptor beta chains from a single sample sequenced in a study of post-analysis software for immune sequencing data. The study, taken as a whole, reports: Controls showed lower frequencies than patients for a few TRBV segments, and TRBV5-6, TRBV5-1 and TRBV20-1 were among these.

Their cognate antigens are unknown. Prepared TCR beta cDNA libraries contained unique molecular identifiers. TCRdb fed the PCR reads into MiXCR, producing one record per CDR3 protein. Of about 400,000 distinct CDR3 sequences in the sample, approximately 33% were seen once. Sequencing was performed on blood. These receptors were collected from a girl aged 10 to 17 with multiple sclerosis.

This clonotype was recorded a few times. The gene calls are TRBV6-5 and TRBJ2-7; 10 nucleotides align to TRBD1. Germline CDR1 and CDR2: MNHEY and SVGAGI. The CDR3 runs to 14 residues. Trimming took 6 bases from V and 4 from J; bases not matched to a gene: 6. CDR3 sequence: CASRPGQGRYEQYF. The CDR3 coding sequence is TGTGCCAGCAGACCGGGACAGGGGAGGTACGAGCAGTACTTC.

The rearrangement links TRBV7-8 to TRBJ2-1, with D unclear. Germline CDR1 and CDR2: SGHVS and FQNEAQ. There are 16 residues in the CDR3. Between the trimmed V and J ends, which lost 3 bases and 3 bases, there was a span of 15 bases. CDR3 protein: CASSFRSALVYNEQFF. The CDR3 DNA sequence: TGTGCCAGCAGCTTCCGAAGCGCTCTTGTCTACAATGAGCAGTTCTTC.

V and J are TRBV20-1 and TRBJ2-7; TRBD1 is a possible D gene (5 bases). The CDR3 consists of 15 residues. Germline values: CDR1 DFQATT, CDR2 SNEGSKA (reference sequence). Trimming removed 2 bases from V and 2 bases from J, with 16 bases in between. The CDR3 loop is CSARIIRDITYEQYF. Written as DNA, the CDR3 is TGCAGTGCTAGAATAATCAGGGATATAACCTACGAGCAGTACTTC.

The CDR3 protein is CASSFRQVGRKGTEAFF. Written as DNA, the CDR3 is TGTGCCAGCAGCTTCCGCCAGGTGGGCCGGAAGGGAACTGAAGCTTTCTTT. This chain uses TRBV7-9 with TRBJ1-1, with D hard to call. Germline CDR1 SEHNR, CDR2 FQNEAQ (reference sequence). The germline V and J ends were trimmed by 3 bases and 5 bases, with 22 bases remaining between them. The CDR3 extends over 17 amino acids.

The table lists this clonotype with a few counts. V is TRBV6-5 and J is TRBJ2-1; TRBD2 agrees at 10 bases. Germline V gene data show CDR1 as MNHEY and CDR2 as SVGAGI. The CDR3 sequence is 14 residues long. The junction had 6 bases not matched to a gene; V was cut back by 0 bases and J by 13 bases. CDR3 residues: CASSYSTQRGGQFF. In DNA form, the CDR3 reads TGTGCCAGCAGTTACTCAACTCAGCGGGGGGGCCAGTTCTTC.

The chain joins TRBV20-1 to TRBJ2-7, with 13 bases aligning to TRBD2. CDR3 size: 15 residues. Germline V gene data show CDR1 as DFQATT and CDR2 as SNEGSKA (reference sequence). V gave up 8 bases and J gave up 2 bases; unmatched junction bases: 9. The CDR3 region has the DNA TGCAGTCACCTGTCGGGGACTAGCGGGACCTACGAGCAGTACTTC. Its protein product is CSHLSGTSGTYEQYF.

The chain couples TRBV12-3 or TRBV12-4 to TRBJ2-1; 13 bases match TRBD2. J lost 9 bases, V lost 5 bases, and 10 bases had no gene match. This CDR3 contains 16 residues. This chain's CDR3 is CASSPPLAGGPGEQFF. The DNA for the CDR3 is TGTGCCAGCAGTCCCCCACTAGCGGGGGGGCCGGGTGAGCAGTTCTTC.

J is TRBJ1-5 and V is TRBV7-2; D might be TRBD1 (5 bases). Trimming removed 2 bases at V and 1 base at J, with 6 bases between. CDR1 and CDR2 (germline): SGHTA, FQGNSA. The CDR3 contains 14 residues. The CDR3 DNA follows: TGTGCCAGCAGCTTAAGGGACAGCAATCAGCCCCAGCATTTT. It codes for CASSLRDSNQPQHF.

CDR3 loop: CASSRGPSVDTQYF. The CDR3 DNA follows: TGTGCCAGCAGCCGCGGGCCCTCGGTGGATACGCAGTATTTT. The V call is TRBV12-3 or TRBV12-4, the J call TRBJ2-3, with D possibly being TRBD2 (5 bases). The V end lost 6 bases, the J end lost 6 bases, and 16 bases lay between the germline ends. The CDR3 sequence is 14 residues long.

This sequence joins TRBV20-1 and TRBJ2-5; D ambiguous. Germline V gives CDR1 DFQATT, CDR2 SNEGSKA (reference sequence). The germline V and J ends were trimmed by 5 bases and 5 bases, with 3 bases remaining between them. The CDR3 contains 9 residues. CDR3 nucleotides: TGCAGTGCTTCGGAGACCCAGTACTTC. This translates into CSASETQYF.

There are a few counts of this clonotype. The chain joins TRBV6-5 to TRBJ1-2; a possible D gene is TRBD1 (5 bases). The CDR3 length is 14 residues. Germline V gives CDR1 MNHEY, CDR2 SVGAGI. V was trimmed by 2 bases and J by 5 bases, leaving 12 bases between them. CDR3 residues: CASSYDDSLYGYTF. In nucleotides, the CDR3 is TGTGCCAGCAGTTACGACGACAGTCTTTATGGCTACACCTTC.

The CDR3 spells CASSSAGLYVDEQYF. CDR3 DNA sequence: TGTGCCAGCAGTTCTGCTGGACTATACGTCGACGAGCAGTACTTC. The rearrangement links TRBV25-1 to TRBJ2-7, with D perhaps matching TRBD2 (6 bases). The CDR3 spans 15 residues. The ends were cut back, 5 bases at V and 5 bases at J, with 19 bases in the middle. Germline-derived CDR1 and CDR2 are MGHDK and SYGVNS.

This clonotype turned up a few times. This sequence joins TRBV12-3 or TRBV12-4 and TRBJ2-5; TRBD1 might be the D (6 bases). The CDR3 contains 15 residues. Trimming left V 4 bases short and J 4 bases short, with 16 bases between. CDR3 in amino acids: CASSSPYRDGETQYF. As DNA, the CDR3 is TGTGCCAGCAGTTCCCCATACAGGGACGGAGAGACCCAGTACTTC.

This clonotype was observed many times. The CDR3 nucleotides are TGTGCCAGCACCCTAGGTGGTGAGCAGTTCTTC. Protein product: CASTLGGEQFF. The chain uses TRBV6-5 and TRBJ2-1; D is ambiguous. Trimming stripped 7 bases from V and 9 bases from J, with 10 bases between. The CDR3 contains 11 residues. Germline CDR1 and CDR2: MNHEY and SVGAGI.

The gene calls are TRBV7-9 and TRBJ2-3; D tentatively fits TRBD1 or TRBD2 (5 bases each). CDR1 and CDR2 (germline): SEHNR, FQNEAQ (reference sequence). CDR3 length: 15 amino acids. The V end lost 4 bases, the J end lost 0 bases, and 11 bases lay between the germline ends. The CDR3: CASSSLGPSTDTQYF. CDR3 sequence (DNA): TGTGCCAGCAGCTCACTGGGACCAAGCACAGATACGCAGTATTTT.

There are a few counts of this clonotype. This chain uses TRBV12-3 or TRBV12-4 with TRBJ1-2; D remains ambiguous. The length of the CDR3 is 11 residues. The ends were cut back, 3 bases at V and 6 bases at J, with 5 bases in the middle. CDR3 in DNA: TGTGCCAGCAGTTTCGGACATGGCTACACCTTC. Its protein product is CASSFGHGYTF.

A few counts support this clonotype. This chain uses TRBV6-6 with TRBJ2-5; 14 bases fit TRBD2. V lost 7 bases to trimming and J lost 5 bases; unmatched junction nucleotides: 9. There are 16 residues in the CDR3. Germline V gene data show CDR1 as MNHNY and CDR2 as SVGAGI (reference sequence). CDR3 sequence (DNA): TGTGCCAGCAACAGGGGACTAGCGGGGGACGAGGAGACCCAGTACTTC. Amino acid sequence: CASNRGLAGDEETQYF.

This clonotype was found a few times. At one end the junction does not follow the germline gene, possibly because of a read error. V and J are TRBV5-1 and TRBJ2-7; D ambiguous. CDR3 length: 14 amino acids. CDR1 is SGHRS and CDR2 is YFSETQ in the germline V gene. The CDR3 is CASSPGASSYEQYF. The CDR3 nucleotides are TGTGCCAGCTCACCCGGCGCGAGCTCCTACGAGCAGTACTTC.

A word on this clonotype: The junction departs from the called germline gene at one end, perhaps through a read error. The V and J genes are TRBV27 and TRBJ1-6; maybe TRBD1 (5 bases). The CDR3 runs 13 residues. Per germline, CDR1 MNHEY and CDR2 SMNVEV (reference sequence). As DNA, the CDR3 is TGTGCCAGCAGCAGGGCGAGAGACTCACCCCTCTACTTT. Encoded protein: CASSRARDSPLYF.

This clonotype was recorded a few times. V is TRBV12-3 or TRBV12-4 and J is TRBJ2-5; the D is unclear. The CDR3 is 12 amino acids. V dropped 0 bases and J dropped 3 bases, with 2 bases sitting between them. The CDR3 reads CASSLAEETQYF. The CDR3 DNA reads TGTGCCAGCAGTTTAGCGGAAGAGACCCAGTACTTC.

The gene calls are TRBV12-3 or TRBV12-4 and TRBJ2-4; the D is unclear. There are 14 residues in the CDR3. V was trimmed by 3 bases and J by 3 bases, leaving 9 bases between them. CDR3 sequence reads: CASSLRPVKNIQYF. The CDR3 DNA reads as TGTGCCAGCAGTTTGAGACCCGTCAAAAACATTCAGTACTTC.

The chain has TRBV5-1 and TRBJ1-1, with 7 nucleotides matching TRBD1. The CDR3 is made up of 17 amino acids. CDR1 and CDR2 from the germline V gene are SGHRS and YFSETQ. V dropped 3 bases and J dropped 0; count of bases not matched to a gene: 11. For the CDR3, the DNA is TGCGCCAGCAGCTCCCGACAGGGAGGTGTCATGAACACTGAAGCTTTCTTT. Translating it yields CASSSRQGGVMNTEAFF.

The J gene is TRBJ2-7, the V gene TRBV7-2, with D maybe TRBD2 (6 bases). The V gene lost 1 base and the J gene lost 0 bases, with 16 bases spanning the gap. Germline V gene lookup returns CDR1 SGHTA and CDR2 FQGNSA. The CDR3 totals 17 residues. Here the CDR3 DNA reads TGTGCCAGCAGCTTAGTTGGAGGGTTGGAAAGCTCCTACGAGCAGTACTTC. Translating it yields CASSLVGGLESSYEQYF. Combining the CDR3 with reference TRBV7-2 and TRBJ2-7 gives the whole variable domain GAGVSQSPSNKVTEKGKDVELRCDPISGHTALYWYRQSLGQGLEFLIYFQGNSAPDKSGLPSDRFSAERTGGSVSTLTIQRTQQEDSAVYLCASSLVGGLESSYEQYFGPGTRLTVT.

The chain recombines TRBV7-9 with TRBJ1-4; 8 nucleotides align to TRBD1. CDR1 and CDR2 from the germline V gene are SEHNR and FQNEAQ (reference sequence). After removal of 5 bases from V and 0 bases from J, the junction contained 11 bases not matched to a gene. The CDR3 runs to 18 residues. DNA for the CDR3: TGTGCCAGCAGCCCAGGACAGGGAACGCTTGCAACTAATGAAAAACTGTTTTTT. Translated: CASSPGQGTLATNEKLFF.

The genes are TRBV7-9 and TRBJ2-7; 10 bases are shared with TRBD1. With V trimmed by 0 bases and J by 5 bases, 10 bases remained unmatched. CDR1 is SEHNR, CDR2 FQNEAQ, per germline (reference sequence). This CDR3 region has 17 residues. CDR3 region: CASSLALGQGVDNEQYF. The CDR3 DNA reads TGTGCCAGCAGCTTAGCCCTTGGACAGGGGGTAGACAACGAGCAGTACTTC.

The CDR3 loop is CASSQNGGDIQYF. The CDR3, as DNA: TGTGCCAGCAGCCAAAATGGGGGAGACATTCAGTACTTC. The chain employs TRBV14 and TRBJ2-4; D may correspond to TRBD1 or TRBD2 (5 bases each). Germline values: CDR1 SGHDN, CDR2 FVKESK. CDR3 length equals 13 residues. Trimming took 2 bases from V and 8 from J, leaving 10 bases between them.

The CDR3 nucleotides read TGCAGTGCTAGAGTTAGGGGAAAGGGGAACTATGGCTACACCTTC. Translated: CSARVRGKGNYGYTF. The V gene is TRBV20-1, the J gene TRBJ1-2; D might be TRBD1 (5 bases). V lost 1 base, J lost 2 bases, and 14 bases lay in between. Germline values: CDR1 DFQATT, CDR2 SNEGSKA (reference sequence). The CDR3 runs to 15 residues.

The V call is TRBV7-6, the J call TRBJ2-1, with 8 bases matching TRBD1. Trimming took 6 bases from V and 7 from J; bases not matched to a gene: 14. Germline CDR1 SGHVS, CDR2 FNYEAQ. The CDR3 is 16 residues long. CDR3 nucleotides: TGTGCCAGCAGTTCTTTAGGACAGGGATTGGGAAATGAGCAGTTCTTC. This sequence encodes CASSSLGQGLGNEQFF.